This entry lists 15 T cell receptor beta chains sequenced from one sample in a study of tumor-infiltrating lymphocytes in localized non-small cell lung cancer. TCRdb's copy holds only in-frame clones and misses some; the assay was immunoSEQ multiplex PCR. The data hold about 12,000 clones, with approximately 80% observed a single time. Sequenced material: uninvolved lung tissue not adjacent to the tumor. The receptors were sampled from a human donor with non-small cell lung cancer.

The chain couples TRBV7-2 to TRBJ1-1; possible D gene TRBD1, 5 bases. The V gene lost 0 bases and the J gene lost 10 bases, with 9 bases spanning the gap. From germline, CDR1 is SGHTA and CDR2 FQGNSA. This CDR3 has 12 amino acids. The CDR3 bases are TGTGCCAGCAGCTTAGCGGGGAGGGGAGCTTTCTTT. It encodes CASSLAGRGAFF.

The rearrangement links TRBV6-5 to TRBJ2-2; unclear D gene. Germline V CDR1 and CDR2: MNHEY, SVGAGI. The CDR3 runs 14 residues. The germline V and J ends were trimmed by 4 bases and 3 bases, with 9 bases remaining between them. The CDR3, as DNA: TGTGCCAGCAGTTCCCGGTTGTACACCGGGGAGCTGTTTTTT. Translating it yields CASSSRLYTGELFF.

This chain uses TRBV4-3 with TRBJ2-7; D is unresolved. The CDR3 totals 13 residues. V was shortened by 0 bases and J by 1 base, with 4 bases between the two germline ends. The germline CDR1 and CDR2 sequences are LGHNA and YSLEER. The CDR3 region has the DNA TGCGCCAGCAGCCAAGATGCGTCCTACGAGCAGTACTTC. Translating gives CASSQDASYEQYF.

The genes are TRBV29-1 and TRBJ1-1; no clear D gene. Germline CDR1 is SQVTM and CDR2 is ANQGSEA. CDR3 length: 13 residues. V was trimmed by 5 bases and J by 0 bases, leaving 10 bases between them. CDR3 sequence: CSVSSLMNTEAFF. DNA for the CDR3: TGCAGCGTTTCCAGCTTAATGAACACTGAAGCTTTCTTT.

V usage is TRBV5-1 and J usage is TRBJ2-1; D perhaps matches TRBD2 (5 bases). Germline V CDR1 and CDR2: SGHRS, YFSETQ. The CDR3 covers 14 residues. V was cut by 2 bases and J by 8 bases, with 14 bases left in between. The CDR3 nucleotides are TGCGCCAGCAGCTTAGCGGCGGACTGGGATGAGCAGTTCTTC. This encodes CASSLAADWDEQFF.

DNA of the CDR3: TGTGCCAGCAGCCAGCGGGGGAGCACAGATACGCAGTATTTT. Protein: CASSQRGSTDTQYF. The chain employs TRBV11-1 and TRBJ2-3; 8 bases align to TRBD2. V lost 5 bases to trimming and J lost 0 bases; unmatched junction nucleotides: 1. The CDR3 has 14 amino acids. Germline V gene lookup returns CDR1 SGHAT and CDR2 FQDESV (reference sequence). Using reference TRBV11-1 and TRBJ2-3 for the parts outside the CDR3, the full variable domain is EAEVAQSPRYKITEKSQAVAFWCDPISGHATLYWYRQILGQGPELLVQFQDESVVDDSQLPKDRFSAERLKGVDSTLKIQPAELGDSAMYLCASSQRGSTDTQYFGPGTRLTVL.

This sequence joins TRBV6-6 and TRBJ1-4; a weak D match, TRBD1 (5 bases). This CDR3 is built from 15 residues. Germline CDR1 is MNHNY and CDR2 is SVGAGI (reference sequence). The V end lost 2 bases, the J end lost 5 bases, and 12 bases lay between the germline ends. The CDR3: CASSYMGLENEKLFF. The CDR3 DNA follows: TGTGCCAGCAGTTACATGGGGCTTGAGAATGAAAAACTGTTTTTT.

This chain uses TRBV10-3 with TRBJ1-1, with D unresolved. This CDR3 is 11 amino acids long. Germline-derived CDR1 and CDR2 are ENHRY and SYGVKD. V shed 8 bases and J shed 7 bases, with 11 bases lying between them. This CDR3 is CAIRAYDEAFF. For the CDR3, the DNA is TGTGCCATCCGGGCATACGATGAAGCTTTCTTT.

CDR3 DNA sequence: TGCGCCAGCGCGGACAGGGAGAACACCGGGGAGCTGTTTTTT. Residues: CASADRENTGELFF. This chain links TRBV5-1 with TRBJ2-2; 8 positions match TRBD1. V shed 7 bases, J shed 1 base, and the junction held 3 bases outside the gene matches. The CDR3 runs to 14 residues. Per the germline V gene, CDR1 is SGHRS and CDR2 is YFSETQ.

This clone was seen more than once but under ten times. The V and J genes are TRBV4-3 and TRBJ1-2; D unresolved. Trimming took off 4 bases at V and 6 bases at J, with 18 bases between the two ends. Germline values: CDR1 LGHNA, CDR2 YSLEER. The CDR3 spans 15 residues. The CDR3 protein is CASSLVDRGGNGYTF. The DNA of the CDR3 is TGCGCCAGCAGCCTAGTGGACCGCGGAGGTAATGGCTACACCTTC.

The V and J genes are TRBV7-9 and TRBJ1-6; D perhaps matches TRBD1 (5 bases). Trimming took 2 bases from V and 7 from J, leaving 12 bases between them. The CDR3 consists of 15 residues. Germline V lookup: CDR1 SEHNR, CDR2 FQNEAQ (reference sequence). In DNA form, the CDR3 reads TGTGCCAGCAGCTTAAAGGGGCTCGACAATTCACCCCTCCACTTT. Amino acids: CASSLKGLDNSPLHF.

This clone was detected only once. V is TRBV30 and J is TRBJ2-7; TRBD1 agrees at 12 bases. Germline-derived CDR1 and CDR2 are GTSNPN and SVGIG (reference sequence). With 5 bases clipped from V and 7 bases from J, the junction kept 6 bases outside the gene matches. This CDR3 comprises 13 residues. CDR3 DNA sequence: TGTGCCTGGGACCGGGACAGGGGGCTGGAGCAGTACTTC. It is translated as CAWDRDRGLEQYF.

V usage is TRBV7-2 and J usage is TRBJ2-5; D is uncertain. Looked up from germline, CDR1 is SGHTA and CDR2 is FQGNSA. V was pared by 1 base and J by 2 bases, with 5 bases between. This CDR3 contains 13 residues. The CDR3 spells CASSLEAQETQYF. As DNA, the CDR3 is TGTGCCAGCAGCTTAGAGGCTCAAGAGACCCAGTACTTC.

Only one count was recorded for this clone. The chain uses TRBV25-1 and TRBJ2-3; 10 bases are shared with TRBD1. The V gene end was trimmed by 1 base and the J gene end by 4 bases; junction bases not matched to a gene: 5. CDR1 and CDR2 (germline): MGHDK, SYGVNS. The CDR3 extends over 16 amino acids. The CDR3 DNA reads TGTGCCAGCAGTGAATGGGGGACAGGGGCCCCAGATACGCAGTATTTT. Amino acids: CASSEWGTGAPDTQYF.

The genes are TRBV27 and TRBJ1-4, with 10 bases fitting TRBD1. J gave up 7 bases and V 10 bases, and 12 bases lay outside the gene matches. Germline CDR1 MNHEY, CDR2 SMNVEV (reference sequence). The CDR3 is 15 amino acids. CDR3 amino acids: CATWDRGAAGEKLFF. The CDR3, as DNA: TGTGCCACCTGGGACAGGGGAGCCGCGGGTGAAAAACTGTTTTTT.